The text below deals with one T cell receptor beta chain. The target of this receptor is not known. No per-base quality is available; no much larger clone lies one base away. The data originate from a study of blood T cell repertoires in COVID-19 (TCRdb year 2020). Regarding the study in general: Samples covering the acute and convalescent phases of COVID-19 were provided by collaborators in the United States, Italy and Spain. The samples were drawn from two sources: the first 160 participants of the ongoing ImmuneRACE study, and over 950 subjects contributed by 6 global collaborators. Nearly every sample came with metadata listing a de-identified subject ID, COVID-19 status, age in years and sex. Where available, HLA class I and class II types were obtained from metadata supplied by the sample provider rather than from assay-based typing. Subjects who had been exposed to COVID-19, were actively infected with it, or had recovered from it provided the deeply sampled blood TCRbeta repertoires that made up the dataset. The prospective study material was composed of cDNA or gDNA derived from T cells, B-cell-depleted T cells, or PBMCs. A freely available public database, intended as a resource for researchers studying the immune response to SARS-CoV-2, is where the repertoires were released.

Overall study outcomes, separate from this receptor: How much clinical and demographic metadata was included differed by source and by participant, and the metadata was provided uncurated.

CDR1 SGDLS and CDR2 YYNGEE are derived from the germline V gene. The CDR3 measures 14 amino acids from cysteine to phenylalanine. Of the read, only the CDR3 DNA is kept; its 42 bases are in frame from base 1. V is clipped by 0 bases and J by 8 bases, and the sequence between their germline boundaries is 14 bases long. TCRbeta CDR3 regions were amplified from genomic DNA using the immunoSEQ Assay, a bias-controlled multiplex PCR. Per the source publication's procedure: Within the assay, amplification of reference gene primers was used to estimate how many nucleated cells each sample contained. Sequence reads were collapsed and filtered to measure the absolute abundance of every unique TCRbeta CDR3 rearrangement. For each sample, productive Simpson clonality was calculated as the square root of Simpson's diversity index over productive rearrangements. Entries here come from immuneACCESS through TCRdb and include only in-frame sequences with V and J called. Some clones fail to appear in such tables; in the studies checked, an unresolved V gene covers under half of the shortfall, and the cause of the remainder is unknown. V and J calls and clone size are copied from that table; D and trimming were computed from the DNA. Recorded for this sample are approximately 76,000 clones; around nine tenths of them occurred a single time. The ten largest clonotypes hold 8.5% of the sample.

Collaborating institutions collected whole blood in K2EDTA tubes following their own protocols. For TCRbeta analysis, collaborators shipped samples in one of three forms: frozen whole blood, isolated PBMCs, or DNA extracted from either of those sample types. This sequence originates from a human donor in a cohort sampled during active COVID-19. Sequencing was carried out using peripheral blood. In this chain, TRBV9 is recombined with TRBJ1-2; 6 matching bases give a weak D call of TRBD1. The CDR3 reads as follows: CASSVGGGAEGYTF. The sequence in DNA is TGTGCCAGCAGCGTAGGCGGGGGCGCAGAGGGCTACACCTTC.